This T cell receptor beta chain was identified during a study of blood T cell repertoires in COVID-19. Study details: T cells, B-cell-depleted T cells, or PBMCs supplied cDNA or gDNA.

Which cohort a participant joined came from the clinical history participants gave. Recovery among Cohort 3 donors was established by two negative PCRs, clearance, or symptom resolution. TCRdb's table, derived via immunoSEQ multiplex PCR, lists solely in-frame clones and lacks some. The sample holds 150,000 to 200,000 clones, 80% seen once. Germline-derived CDR1 and CDR2 are MNHNS and SASEGT. Trimming shortened V by 0 bases and J by 5 bases, and 11 bases separated the two germline ends. The CDR3 spans 15 residues. Sequencing used PBMCs or T cells enriched from blood (not recorded which). The chain is built from TRBV6-1 and TRBJ1-5, with a weak D call TRBD1 (5 bases). This sequence originates from a middle-aged man who had recovered from COVID-19. The CDR3 protein is CASSEAGGLDQPQHF. The CDR3 nucleotides read TGTGCCAGCAGTGAAGCCGGGGGTCTGGATCAGCCCCAGCATTTT.